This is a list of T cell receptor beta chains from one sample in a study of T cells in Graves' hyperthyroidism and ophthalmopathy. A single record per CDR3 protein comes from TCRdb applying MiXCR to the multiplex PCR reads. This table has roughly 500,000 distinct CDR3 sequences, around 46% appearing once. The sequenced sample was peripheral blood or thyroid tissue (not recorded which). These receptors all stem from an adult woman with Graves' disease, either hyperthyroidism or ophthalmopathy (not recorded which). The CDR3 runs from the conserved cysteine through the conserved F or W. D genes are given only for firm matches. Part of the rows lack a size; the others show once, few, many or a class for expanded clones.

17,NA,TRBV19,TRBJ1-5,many,TGTGCCAGTAGTGTCTGGCGAGGGAGGTTTAGCAATCAGCCCCAGCATTTT,CASSVWRGRFSNQPQHF
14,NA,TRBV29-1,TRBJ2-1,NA,TGCAGCGGAAGAGGGGGACTCTTGTACAATGAGCAGTTCTTC,CSGRGGLLYNEQFF
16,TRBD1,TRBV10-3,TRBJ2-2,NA,TGTGCCATCAGTGAGTCGGACAGGGCCAACACCGGGGAGCTGTTTTTT,CAISESDRANTGELFF
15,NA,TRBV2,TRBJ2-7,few,TGTGCCAGCAGTGGCGGGACACTCAACGACTACGAGCAGTACTTC,CASSGGTLNDYEQYF
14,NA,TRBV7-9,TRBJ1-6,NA,TGTGCCGGCAGCTGGACTAGCGGGAGGATCCGTCTCCACTTT,CAGSWTSGRIRLHF
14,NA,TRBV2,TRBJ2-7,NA,TGTGCCAGCAGTGAATCCCACACCTCCTACGAGCAGTACTTC,CASSESHTSYEQYF
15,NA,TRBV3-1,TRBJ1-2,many,TGTGCCAGCAGCCAAGGCCGGGACAAGTACTATGGCTACACCTTC,CASSQGRDKYYGYTF
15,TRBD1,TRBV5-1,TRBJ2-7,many,TGCACCAGCAGCCTGTTGGGACAGGGCAACTACGAGCAGTACTTC,CTSSLLGQGNYEQYF
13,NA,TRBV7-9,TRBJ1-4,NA,TGTGCCAGCAGCAATCAGGGTGATGAAAAACTGTTTTTT,CASSNQGDEKLFF
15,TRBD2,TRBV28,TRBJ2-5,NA,TGTGCCAGCAGCACTAGCGGAACGTACCAAGAGACCCAGTACTTC,CASSTSGTYQETQYF
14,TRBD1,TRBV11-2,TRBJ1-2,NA,TGTGCCAGCAGCTTGGGACAGGGCGAACGGGGCTACACCTTC,CASSLGQGERGYTF
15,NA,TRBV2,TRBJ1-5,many,TGTGCCAGCAGTGATCGAGGGCGTGGGGATCAGCCCCAGCATTTT,CASSDRGRGDQPQHF
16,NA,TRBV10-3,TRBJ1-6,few,TGTGCCATCAGTGAGGCAGGCGGGGTTGATAATTCACCCCTCCACTTT,CAISEAGGVDNSPLHF
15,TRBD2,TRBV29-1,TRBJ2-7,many,TGCAGCGTTAAAGCCGGGACTAGCAACTCCTACGAGCAGTACTTC,CSVKAGTSNSYEQYF
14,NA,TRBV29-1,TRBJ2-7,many,TGCAGCGTTGCCACGGGGACACCGGAATACGAGCAGTACTTC,CSVATGTPEYEQYF
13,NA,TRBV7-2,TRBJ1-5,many,TGTGCCAGCAGCTTAGCGAACAATCAGCCCCAGCATTTT,CASSLANNQPQHF
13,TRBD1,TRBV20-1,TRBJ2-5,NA,TGCAGTGCTATAGGACAGGGGAATCAGCCCCAGTACTTC,CSAIGQGNQPQYF
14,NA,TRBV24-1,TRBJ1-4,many,TGTGCCACCAGTGCCGGGGCGTCTAACGAAAAACTGTTTTTT,CATSAGASNEKLFF
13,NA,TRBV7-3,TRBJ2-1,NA,TGTGCCAGCAGCTCGACCACAAGCGGGCAAACGTTCTTC,CASSSTTSGQTFF
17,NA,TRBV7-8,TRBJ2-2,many,TGTGCCAGCAGTTTTCCTCGCGGGAACCCGAACACCGGGGAGCTGTTTTTT,CASSFPRGNPNTGELFF
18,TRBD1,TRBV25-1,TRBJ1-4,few,TGTGCCAGCAGTGACTCGCGACAGGGCCAGACGACTAATGAAAAACTGTTTTTT,CASSDSRQGQTTNEKLFF
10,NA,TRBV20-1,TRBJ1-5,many,TGCAGTGCTGGATCTGAGCCCCAGCATTTT,CSAGSEPQHF
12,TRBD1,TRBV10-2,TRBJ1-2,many,TGCGCCAGCCTGGGACAGTTCTATGGCTACACCTTC,CASLGQFYGYTF
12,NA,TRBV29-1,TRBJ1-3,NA,TGCAGCGTTGGGGGGAGCGGCTACACCATATATTTT,CSVGGSGYTIYF
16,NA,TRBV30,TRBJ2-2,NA,TGTGCCTGGAGTGTAGGGCAGGGTATGAACACCGGGGAGCTGTTTTTT,CAWSVGQGMNTGELFF
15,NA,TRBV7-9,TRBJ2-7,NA,TGTGCCAGCAGCCTCCCAAGGGCGCGCTCCTACGAGCAGTACTTC,CASSLPRARSYEQYF
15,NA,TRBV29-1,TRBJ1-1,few,TGCAGCGTAGATAGGGATACAGGGTTGAACACTGAAGCTTTCTTT,CSVDRDTGLNTEAFF
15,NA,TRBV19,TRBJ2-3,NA,TGTGCCAGTAGTAGCGGGACTTTCGAGACAGATGCGCAGTATTTT,CASSSGTFETDAQYF
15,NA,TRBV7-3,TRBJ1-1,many,TGTGCCAGCAGCTTATCGGGGGTAAGCGGCACTGAAGCTTTCTTT,CASSLSGVSGTEAFF
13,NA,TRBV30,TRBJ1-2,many,TGTGCCTCTCGGGCAACCGCCAACTATGGCTACACCTTC,CASRATANYGYTF
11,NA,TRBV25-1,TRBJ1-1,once,TGTGCCAGCAGTACAAACACTGAAGCTTTCTTT,CASSTNTEAFF
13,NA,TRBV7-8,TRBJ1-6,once,TGTGCCAGCAGCTTAAACAGGAATTCACCCCTCCACTTT,CASSLNRNSPLHF
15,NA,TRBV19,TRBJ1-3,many,TGTGCCAGTACCTTCGGGCCCAGCTCTGGAAACACCATATATTTT,CASTFGPSSGNTIYF
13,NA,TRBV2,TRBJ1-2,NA,TGTGCCAGCAGTGGCAGGGGCCGCGGAGGAAACACCTTC,CASSGRGRGGNTF
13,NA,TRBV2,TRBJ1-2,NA,TGTGCCAGCACGGAAAATCCGTGGGATGGCTACACCTTC,CASTENPWDGYTF
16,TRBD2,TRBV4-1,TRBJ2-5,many,TGCGCCAGCAGCCGGAGTGGGCGGGAGCGGGGAGAGACCCAGTACTTC,CASSRSGRERGETQYF
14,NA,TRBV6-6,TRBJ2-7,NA,TGTGCCAGCAGTATACAGGGTGGGCAATACGAGCAGTACTTC,CASSIQGGQYEQYF
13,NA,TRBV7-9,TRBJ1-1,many,TGTGCCAGCAGCTTACGTTCGGACACTGAAGCTTTCTTT,CASSLRSDTEAFF
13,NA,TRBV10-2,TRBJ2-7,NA,TGCGCCAGCAGTGGGGGATCTACCTACGAGCAGTACTTC,CASSGGSTYEQYF
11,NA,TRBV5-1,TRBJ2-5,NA,TGCGCCAGCAGGTCAACAGGGACCCAGTACTTC,CASRSTGTQYF
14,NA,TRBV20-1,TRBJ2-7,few,TGCAGTGCTAGTATCGGCAGTAGAAGCTACGGGCAGTACTTC,CSASIGSRSYGQYF
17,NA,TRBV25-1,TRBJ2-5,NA,NA,CACSARGGDSQWETQYF
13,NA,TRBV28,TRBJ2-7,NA,TGTGCCAGCAGTCCCCCGGGTATGCGGGAGCAGTACTTC,CASSPPGMREQYF
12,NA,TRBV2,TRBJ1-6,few,TGTGCCCAGACCAGAGGGGGTTCACCCCTCCACTTT,CAQTRGGSPLHF
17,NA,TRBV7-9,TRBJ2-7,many,TGTGCCAGCAGCTATTATAAGGGGCCCCGGGAAATCTACGAGCAGTACTTC,CASSYYKGPREIYEQYF
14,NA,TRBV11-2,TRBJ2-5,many,TGTGCCAGCAGCTTAGCGGGAGAGCAAGAGACCCAGTACTTC,CASSLAGEQETQYF
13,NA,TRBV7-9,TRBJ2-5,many,TGTGCCAGCAGCTTCGAAGCCAAAGAGACCCAGTACTTC,CASSFEAKETQYF
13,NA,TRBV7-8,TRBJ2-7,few,TGTGCCAGCAGCATGGGTACATTCTACGAGCAGCACTTC,CASSMGTFYEQHF
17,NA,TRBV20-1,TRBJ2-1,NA,TGCAGTGCTAGAGATGCGTTAAGCGGCCTATCTTACAATGAGCAGTTCTTC,CSARDALSGLSYNEQFF